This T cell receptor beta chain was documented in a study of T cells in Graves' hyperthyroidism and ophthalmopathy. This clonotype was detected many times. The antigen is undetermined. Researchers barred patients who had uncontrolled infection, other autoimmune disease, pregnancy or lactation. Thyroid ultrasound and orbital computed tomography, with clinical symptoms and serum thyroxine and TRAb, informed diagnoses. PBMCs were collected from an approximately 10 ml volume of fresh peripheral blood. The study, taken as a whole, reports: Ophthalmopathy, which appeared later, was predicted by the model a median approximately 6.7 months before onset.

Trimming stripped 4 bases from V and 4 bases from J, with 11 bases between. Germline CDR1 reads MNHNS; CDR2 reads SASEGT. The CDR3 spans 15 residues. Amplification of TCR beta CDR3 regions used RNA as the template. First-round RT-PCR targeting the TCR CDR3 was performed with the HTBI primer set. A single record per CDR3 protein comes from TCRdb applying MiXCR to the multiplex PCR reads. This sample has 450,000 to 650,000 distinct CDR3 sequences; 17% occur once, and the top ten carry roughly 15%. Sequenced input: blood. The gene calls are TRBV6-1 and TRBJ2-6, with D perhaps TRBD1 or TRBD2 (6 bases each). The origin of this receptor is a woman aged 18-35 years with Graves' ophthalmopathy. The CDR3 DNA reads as TGTGCCAGCAGTGCTTCGGGGGCCGGGGCCAACGTCCTGACTTTC. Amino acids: CASSASGAGANVLTF.